What follows are 17 T cell receptor beta chains derived from one specimen sequenced in a study of monozygotic twins with cystic fibrosis. Method: immunoSEQ multiplex PCR; TCRdb's copy keeps in-frame clones and lacks some. The sample holds around 23,000 clones; around 90% are singletons and the top ten take roughly 0.28%. Sequencing was performed on blood. All receptors come from a girl aged 2-10 years with cystic fibrosis.

This sequence joins TRBV28 and TRBJ1-6, with a possible D match to TRBD1 (5 bases). This CDR3 comprises 14 residues. Germline CDR1 MDHEN, CDR2 SYDVKM. Trimming removed 10 bases at V and 11 bases at J, with 21 bases between. The CDR3: CATRFRQQATPLHF. CDR3 nucleotide sequence: TGTGCCACCCGTTTTCGGCAACAGGCCACACCCCTCCACTTT.

The V call is TRBV7-9, the J call TRBJ1-2; D unresolved. Germline CDR1 is SEHNR and CDR2 is FQNEAQ (reference sequence). The CDR3 is 15 amino acids. Deletions cut 1 base from V and 3 bases from J, with 12 bases between. The CDR3 nucleotides read TGTGCCAGCAGCTTAGAGGGAGGTTGGGACTATGGCTACACCTTC. Amino acids: CASSLEGGWDYGYTF.

The rearrangement joins TRBV5-1 to TRBJ2-5; no clear D gene. Germline CDR1 is SGHRS and CDR2 is YFSETQ. The CDR3 is 16 residues long. The ends were cut back, 2 bases at V and 2 bases at J, with 16 bases in the middle. The CDR3 nucleotides are TGCGCCAGCAGCTTCTCTAAGTCGGGCGAGCAAGAGACCCAGTACTTC. Amino acids: CASSFSKSGEQETQYF.

CDR3 sequence (DNA): TGCGCCAGCAGCCCCCTAGGCCAGTACTCCTACGAGCAGTACTTC. Residues: CASSPLGQYSYEQYF. The V gene is TRBV5-1, the J gene TRBJ2-7; D is undetermined. Germline CDR1 SGHRS, CDR2 YFSETQ. This CDR3 spans 15 amino acids. With 4 bases removed from V and 0 bases from J, the gap between germline ends came to 14 bases.

V is TRBV7-2 and J is TRBJ2-3, with 7 bases aligning to TRBD2. The CDR3 spans 14 residues. Germline CDR1 SGHTA, CDR2 FQGNSA. The V gene end was trimmed by 1 base and the J gene end by 8 bases; junction bases not matched to a gene: 6. CDR3 amino acids: CASSLGLAPATQYF. The CDR3 nucleotides read TGTGCCAGCAGCTTAGGACTAGCCCCCGCTACGCAGTATTTT.

This clone showed up just once. The chain combines TRBV19 with TRBJ1-2; D perhaps matches TRBD1 (5 bases). This CDR3 comprises 15 residues. Trimming pared 4 bases from V and 8 bases from J, leaving 20 bases between. The V gene's germline CDR1 is LNHDA and CDR2 SQIVND (reference sequence). The CDR3 region is CASSKTVNGGGGYTF. CDR3 nucleotide sequence: TGTGCCAGTAGTAAGACAGTCAACGGGGGTGGCGGCTACACCTTC.

The rearrangement links TRBV5-6 to TRBJ1-2; D not resolved. The V end was cut by 2 bases, the J end by 3 bases, with 8 bases between. The CDR3 contains 13 residues. Looked up from germline, CDR1 is SGHDT and CDR2 is YYEEEE. As DNA, the CDR3 is TGTGCCAGCAGCTTTGGAAGGGACTATGGCTACACCTTC. Protein: CASSFGRDYGYTF.

The CDR3 is CASSVRRNYGYTF. DNA of the CDR3: TGTGCCAGCAGCGTCAGACGAAACTATGGCTACACCTTC. The V and J genes are TRBV5-6 and TRBJ1-2; no firm D call. Trimming stripped 4 bases from V and 2 bases from J, with 9 bases between. CDR3 length: 13 amino acids. Germline CDR1 SGHDT, CDR2 YYEEEE. Supplemented by reference TRBV5-6 and TRBJ1-2, the full variable domain reads DAGVTQSPTHLIKTRGQQVTLRCSPKSGHDTVSWYQQALGQGPQFIFQYYEEEERQRGNFPDRFSGHQFPNYSSELNVNALLLGDSALYLCASSVRRNYGYTFGSGTRLTVV.

The V call is TRBV4-3, the J call TRBJ1-2, with 7 nucleotides matching TRBD1. Trimming removed 0 bases from V and 2 bases from J; junction bases left unmatched: 9. Per germline, CDR1 LGHNA and CDR2 YSLEER. This CDR3 has 17 amino acids. The CDR3 reads CASSQDSLAGGNYGYTF. CDR3 bases: TGCGCCAGCAGCCAAGATAGCTTGGCAGGGGGGAACTATGGCTACACCTTC.

The chain couples TRBV4-3 to TRBJ1-6; the match to TRBD1 covers 9 bases. Germline CDR1 is LGHNA and CDR2 is YSLEER. CDR3 length: 17 residues. J lost 9 bases, V lost 4 bases, and 13 bases had no gene match. CDR3 residues: CASSPDRGTPGFSPLHF. DNA of the CDR3: TGCGCCAGCAGCCCTGACAGGGGGACTCCCGGTTTTTCACCCCTCCACTTT.

The gene calls are TRBV7-9 and TRBJ2-4; a weak D match, TRBD2 (6 bases). The CDR3 is 17 residues long. Per the germline V gene, CDR1 is SEHNR and CDR2 is FQNEAQ (reference sequence). The V end was cut by 1 base, the J end by 0 bases, with 13 bases between. The CDR3 DNA reads TGTGCCAGCAGCTTAGATGTGCCGCGGGGAGCCAAAAACATTCAGTACTTC. Its translation: CASSLDVPRGAKNIQYF. The full variable domain, rest sourced from reference TRBV7-9 and TRBJ2-4, is DTGVSQNPRHKITKRGQNVTFRCDPISEHNRLYWYRQTLGQGPEFLTYFQNEAQLEKSRLLSDRFSAERPKGSFSTLEIQRTEQGDSAMYLCASSLDVPRGAKNIQYFGAGTRLSVL.

The chain employs TRBV7-2 and TRBJ1-2, with a possible D match to TRBD1 (6 bases). The CDR3 runs to 15 residues. The V and J ends lost 6 bases and 2 bases respectively, with 16 bases between them. The germline CDR1 and CDR2 sequences are SGHTA and FQGNSA. CDR3 sequence: CASSPEWTVNYGYTF. CDR3 nucleotide sequence: TGTGCCAGCAGTCCCGAATGGACAGTAAACTATGGCTACACCTTC.

The chain carries TRBV7-6 and TRBJ2-7; TRBD1 matches at 9 bases. The V and J ends lost 5 bases and 3 bases, in that order; junction bases with no gene match: 5. CDR3 length: 14 amino acids. Germline V gives CDR1 SGHVS, CDR2 FNYEAQ. CDR3 sequence: CASSPQGAGYEQYF. CDR3 DNA: TGTGCCAGCAGCCCACAGGGGGCAGGCTACGAGCAGTACTTC.

This clone was observed once. J is TRBJ2-7 and V is TRBV2, with 7 bases that match TRBD1. The V gene end was trimmed by 6 bases and the J gene end by 3 bases; junction bases not matched to a gene: 5. The CDR3 sequence is 13 residues long. CDR1 and CDR2 from the germline V gene are SNHLY and FYNNEI. Here the CDR3 reads CASRDRALYEQYF. The CDR3 DNA reads as TGTGCCAGCAGAGACAGGGCCCTCTACGAGCAGTACTTC. The full variable domain, rest sourced from reference TRBV2 and TRBJ2-7, is EPEVTQTPSHQVTQMGQEVILRCVPISNHLYFYWYRQILGQKVEFLVSFYNNEISEKSEIFDDQFSVERPDGSNFTLKIRSTKLEDSAMYFCASRDRALYEQYFGPGTRLTVT.

The chain links TRBV4-1 to TRBJ1-1, with 9 positions matching TRBD1. The CDR3 runs 15 residues. CDR1 and CDR2 (germline): MGHRA, YSYEKL. The V segment lost 1 base and the J segment 5 bases; nucleotides outside the gene matches: 5. CDR3 in DNA: TGCGCCAGCAGCCAAGGTATCGGACAGGGGACTGAAGCTTTCTTT. Its translation: CASSQGIGQGTEAFF.

The chain links TRBV4-1 to TRBJ2-7, with unresolved D. V was cut by 1 base and J by 1 base, with 11 bases left in between. Per germline, CDR1 MGHRA and CDR2 YSYEKL. CDR3 length equals 15 residues. The CDR3 DNA follows: TGCGCCAGCAGCCAAGGAACGTCTAGATCCTACGAGCAGTACTTC. Protein sequence: CASSQGTSRSYEQYF.

This chain links TRBV5-1 with TRBJ1-2; D remains unclear. Germline V CDR1 and CDR2: SGHRS, YFSETQ. The CDR3 sequence is 16 residues long. V was pared by 0 bases and J by 6 bases, with 18 bases between. CDR3 DNA: TGCGCCAGCAGCTTGGCCCAGGAACACACCCTGGATGGCTACACCTTC. Its protein product is CASSLAQEHTLDGYTF.